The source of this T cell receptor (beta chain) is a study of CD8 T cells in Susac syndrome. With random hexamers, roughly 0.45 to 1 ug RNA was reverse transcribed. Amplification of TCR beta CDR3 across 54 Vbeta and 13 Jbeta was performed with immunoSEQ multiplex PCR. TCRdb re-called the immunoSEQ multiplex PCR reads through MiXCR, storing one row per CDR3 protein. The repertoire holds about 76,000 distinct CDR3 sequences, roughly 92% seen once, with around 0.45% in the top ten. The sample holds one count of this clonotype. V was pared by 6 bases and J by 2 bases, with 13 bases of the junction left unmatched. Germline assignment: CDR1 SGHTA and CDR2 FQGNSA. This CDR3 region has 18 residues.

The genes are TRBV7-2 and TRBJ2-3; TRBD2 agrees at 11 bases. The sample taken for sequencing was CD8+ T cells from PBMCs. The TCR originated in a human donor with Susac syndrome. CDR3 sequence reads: CASSTGTSGFVITDTQYF. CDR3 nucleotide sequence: TGTGCCAGCAGTACCGGGACTAGCGGATTTGTAATCACAGATACGCAGTATTTT.